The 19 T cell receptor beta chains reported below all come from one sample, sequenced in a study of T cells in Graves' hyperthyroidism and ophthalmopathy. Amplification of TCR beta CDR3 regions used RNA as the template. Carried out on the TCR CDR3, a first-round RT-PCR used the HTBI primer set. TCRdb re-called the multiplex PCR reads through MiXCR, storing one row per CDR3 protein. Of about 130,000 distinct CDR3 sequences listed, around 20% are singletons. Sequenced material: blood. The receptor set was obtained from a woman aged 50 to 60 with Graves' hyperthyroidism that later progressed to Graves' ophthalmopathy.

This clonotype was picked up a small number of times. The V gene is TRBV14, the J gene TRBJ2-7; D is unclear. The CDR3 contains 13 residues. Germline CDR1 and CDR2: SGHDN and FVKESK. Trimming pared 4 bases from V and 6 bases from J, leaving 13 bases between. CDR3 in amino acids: CASSRSFPGEQYF. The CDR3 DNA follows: TGTGCCAGCAGCCGATCGTTTCCGGGCGAGCAGTACTTC.

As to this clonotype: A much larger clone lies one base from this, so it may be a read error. The CDR3 here is CASSSPLIGQAEQFF. CDR3 sequence (DNA): TGTGCCAGCAGCTCTCCGCTTATAGGACAGGCGGAGCAGTTCTTC. The rearrangement joins TRBV7-2 to TRBJ2-1; 7 positions match TRBD1. Losses at the gene ends were 4 bases for V and 10 bases for J; bases not matched to a gene: 13. The CDR3 length is 15 residues. The V gene's germline CDR1 is SGHTA and CDR2 FQGNSA.

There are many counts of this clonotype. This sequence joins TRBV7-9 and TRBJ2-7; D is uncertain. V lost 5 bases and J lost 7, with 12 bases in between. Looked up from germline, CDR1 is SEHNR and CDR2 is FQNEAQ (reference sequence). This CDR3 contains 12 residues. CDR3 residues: CASSGEGQEQYF. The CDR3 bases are TGTGCCAGCAGCGGGGAAGGGCAGGAGCAGTACTTC.

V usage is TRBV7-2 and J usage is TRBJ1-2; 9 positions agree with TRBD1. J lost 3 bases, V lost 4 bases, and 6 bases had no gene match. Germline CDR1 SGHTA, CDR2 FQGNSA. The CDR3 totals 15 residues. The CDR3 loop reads CASSSTGQGYYGYTF. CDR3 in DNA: TGTGCCAGCAGCTCGACGGGACAGGGCTACTATGGCTACACCTTC.

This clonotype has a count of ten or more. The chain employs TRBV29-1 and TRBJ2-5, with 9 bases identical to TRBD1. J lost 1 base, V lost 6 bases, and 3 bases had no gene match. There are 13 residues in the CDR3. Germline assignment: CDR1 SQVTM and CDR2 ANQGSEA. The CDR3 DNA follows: TGCAGCGTGAGGACAGGGGCCCAAGAGACCCAGTACTTC. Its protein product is CSVRTGAQETQYF.

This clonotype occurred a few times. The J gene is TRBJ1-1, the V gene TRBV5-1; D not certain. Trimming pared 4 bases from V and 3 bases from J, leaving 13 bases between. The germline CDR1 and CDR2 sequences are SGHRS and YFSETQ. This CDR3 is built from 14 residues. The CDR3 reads CASSLSIRDTEAFF. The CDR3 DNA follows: TGCGCCAGCAGCCTATCTATACGGGACACTGAAGCTTTCTTT.

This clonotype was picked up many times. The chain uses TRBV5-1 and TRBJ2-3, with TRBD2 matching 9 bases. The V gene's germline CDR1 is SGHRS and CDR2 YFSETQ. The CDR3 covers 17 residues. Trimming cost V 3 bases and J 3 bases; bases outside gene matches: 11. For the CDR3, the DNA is TGCGCCAGCAGCTCCTTTTCTAGCGGGGCCCTGACAGATACGCAGTATTTT. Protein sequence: CASSSFSSGALTDTQYF. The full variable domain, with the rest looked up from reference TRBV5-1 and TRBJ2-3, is KAGVTQTPRYLIKTRGQQVTLSCSPISGHRSVSWYQQTPGQGLQFLFEYFSETQRNKGNFPGRFSGRQFSNSRSEMNVSTLELGDSALYLCASSSFSSGALTDTQYFGPGTRLTVL.

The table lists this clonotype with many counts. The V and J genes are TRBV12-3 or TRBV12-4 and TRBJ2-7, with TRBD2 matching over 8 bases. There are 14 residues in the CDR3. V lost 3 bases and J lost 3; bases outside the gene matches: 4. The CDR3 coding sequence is TGTGCCAGCAGTTTTCAAGCGGGAGTCTACGAGCAGTACTTC. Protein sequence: CASSFQAGVYEQYF.

The CDR3 region is CASSLVGTEHGYTF. The DNA of the CDR3 is TGTGCCAGCAGCTTAGTCGGGACGGAGCATGGCTACACCTTC. The chain recombines TRBV11-2 with TRBJ1-2, with D possibly TRBD1 on 5 matching bases. The CDR3 has 14 amino acids. Trimming cost V 1 base and J 6 bases, with 12 bases left between them. Germline lookup yields CDR1 SGHAT and CDR2 FQNNGV.

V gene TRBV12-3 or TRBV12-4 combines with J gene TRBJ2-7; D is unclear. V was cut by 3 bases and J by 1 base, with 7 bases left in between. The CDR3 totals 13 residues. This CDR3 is CASSFHQSYEQYF. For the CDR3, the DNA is TGTGCCAGCAGTTTCCATCAGTCCTACGAGCAGTACTTC.

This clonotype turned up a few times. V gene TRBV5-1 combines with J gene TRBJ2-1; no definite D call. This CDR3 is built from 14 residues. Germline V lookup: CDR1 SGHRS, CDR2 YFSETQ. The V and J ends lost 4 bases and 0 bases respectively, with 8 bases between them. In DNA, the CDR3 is TGCGCCAGCAGCGCCGCGAGCTCCTACAATGAGCAGTTCTTC. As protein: CASSAASSYNEQFF.

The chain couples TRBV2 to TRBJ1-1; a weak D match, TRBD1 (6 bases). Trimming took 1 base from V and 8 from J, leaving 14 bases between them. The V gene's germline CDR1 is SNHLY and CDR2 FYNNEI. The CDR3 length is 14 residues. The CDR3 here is CASSEEGTLGEAFF. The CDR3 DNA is TGTGCCAGCAGTGAAGAGGGGACACTAGGCGAAGCTTTCTTT.

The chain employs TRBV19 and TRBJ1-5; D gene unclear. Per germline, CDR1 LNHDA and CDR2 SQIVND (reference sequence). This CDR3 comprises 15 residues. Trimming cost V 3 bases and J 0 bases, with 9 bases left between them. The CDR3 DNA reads TGTGCCAGTAGTATTGGGGATTATAGCAATCAGCCCCAGCATTTT. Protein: CASSIGDYSNQPQHF.

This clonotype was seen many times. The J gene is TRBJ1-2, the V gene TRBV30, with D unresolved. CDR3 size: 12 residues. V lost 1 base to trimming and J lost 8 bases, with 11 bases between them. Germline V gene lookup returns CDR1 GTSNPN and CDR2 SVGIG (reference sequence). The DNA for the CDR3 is TGTGCCTGGAGTGGCGGGAGGGAGGGCTACACCTTC. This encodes CAWSGGREGYTF.

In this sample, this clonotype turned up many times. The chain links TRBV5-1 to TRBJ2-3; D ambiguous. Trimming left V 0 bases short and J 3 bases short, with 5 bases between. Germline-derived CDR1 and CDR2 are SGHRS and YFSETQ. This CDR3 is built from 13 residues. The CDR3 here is CASSLVVTDTQYF. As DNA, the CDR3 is TGCGCCAGCAGCTTGGTGGTAACAGATACGCAGTATTTT.

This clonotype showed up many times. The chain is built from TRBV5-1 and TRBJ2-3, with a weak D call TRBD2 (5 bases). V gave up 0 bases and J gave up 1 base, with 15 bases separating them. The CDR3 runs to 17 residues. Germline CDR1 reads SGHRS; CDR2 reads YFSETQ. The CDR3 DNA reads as TGCGCCAGCAGCTTGGGGCCGGACTCTCCTGGCACAGATACGCAGTATTTT. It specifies CASSLGPDSPGTDTQYF.

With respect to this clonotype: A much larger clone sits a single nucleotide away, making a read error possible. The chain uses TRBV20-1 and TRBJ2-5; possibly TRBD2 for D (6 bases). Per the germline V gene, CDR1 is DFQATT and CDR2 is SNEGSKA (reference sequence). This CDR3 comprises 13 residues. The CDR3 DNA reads TGCAGTGCTATGGAGGGTTTCCAAGGGACCCAGTACTTC. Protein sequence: CSAMEGFQGTQYF.

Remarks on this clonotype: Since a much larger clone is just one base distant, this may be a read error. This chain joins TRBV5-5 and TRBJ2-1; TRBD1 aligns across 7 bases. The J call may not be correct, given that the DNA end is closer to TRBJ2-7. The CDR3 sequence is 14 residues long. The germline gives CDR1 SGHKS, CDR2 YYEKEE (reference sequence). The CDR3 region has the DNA TGTGCCAGCAGCTTGGCCGGGACAGCCAATGAGCAGTACTTC. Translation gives CASSLAGTANEQYF.

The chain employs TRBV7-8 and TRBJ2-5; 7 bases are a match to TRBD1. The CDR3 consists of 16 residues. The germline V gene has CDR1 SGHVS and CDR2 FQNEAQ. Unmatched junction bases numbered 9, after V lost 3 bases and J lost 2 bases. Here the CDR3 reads CASSFQTTGFQETQYF. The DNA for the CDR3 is TGTGCCAGCAGCTTTCAAACGACAGGGTTTCAAGAGACCCAGTACTTC.